A selection of T cell receptor beta chains follows, all from one sample in a study of OX40 agonist ivuxolimab in advanced cancers. The table came from immunoSEQ multiplex PCR; TCRdb's copy has only in-frame clones and leaves some out. Among just under 65,000 clones, less than 95% were seen once, and the ten largest hold 5.2%. The source was CD4+ or CD8+ T cells sorted from blood, collected in a trial of the OX40 agonist ivuxolimab. These receptors all stem from an adult with an advanced solid tumor such as melanoma, head and neck, liver or kidney cancer. Both conserved end residues are trimmed from each CDR3. D genes are given only for firm matches. Size tells how often a clone was seen (once, few, many) or the class of an expanded clone, and some rows leave it out.

J gene: TRBJ2-1; D gene: TRBD2; V gene: TRBV4-2; clone size: NA; CDR3 protein: ASSQDKASGTYNEQF
J gene: TRBJ2-5; D gene: NA; V gene: TRBV6-1; clone size: NA; CDR3 protein: ASSRQWETQY
J gene: TRBJ1-3; D gene: NA; V gene: TRBV6-5; clone size: once; CDR3 protein: ASSYTRAGNTIY
J gene: TRBJ2-1; D gene: TRBD2; V gene: TRBV6-5; clone size: NA; CDR3 protein: ASSWTSGSVEQF
J gene: TRBJ2-1; D gene: TRBD2; V gene: TRBV9; clone size: NA; CDR3 protein: ASSATSGGNNEQF
J gene: TRBJ2-5; D gene: NA; V gene: TRBV12-5; clone size: NA; CDR3 protein: ASAGIQETQY
J gene: TRBJ2-3; D gene: NA; V gene: TRBV5-4; clone size: NA; CDR3 protein: ASSLGGTDTQY
J gene: TRBJ2-7; D gene: NA; V gene: TRBV19; clone size: NA; CDR3 protein: ASSIGRDEQY
J gene: TRBJ2-7; D gene: TRBD2; V gene: TRBV5-1; clone size: NA; CDR3 protein: ASSLAGGRAYEQY
J gene: TRBJ2-1; D gene: NA; V gene: TRBV19; clone size: NA; CDR3 protein: ASSPTGLDYNEQF
J gene: TRBJ1-5; D gene: NA; V gene: TRBV19; clone size: NA; CDR3 protein: ASIGRGSNQPQH
J gene: TRBJ1-2; D gene: NA; V gene: TRBV30; clone size: NA; CDR3 protein: AWRMEAGTPGYT
J gene: TRBJ2-7; D gene: TRBD1; V gene: TRBV9; clone size: few; CDR3 protein: ASSVTGGGEQY
J gene: TRBJ2-2; D gene: TRBD2; V gene: TRBV2; clone size: NA; CDR3 protein: ASTTLAGAGGELF
J gene: TRBJ2-7; D gene: NA; V gene: TRBV19; clone size: NA; CDR3 protein: ASSSGIQYEQY
J gene: TRBJ1-1; D gene: NA; V gene: TRBV6-5; clone size: NA; CDR3 protein: ASSYSTSLGTEAF
J gene: TRBJ2-5; D gene: NA; V gene: TRBV7-9; clone size: NA; CDR3 protein: ASSLAGGLETQY
J gene: TRBJ2-2; D gene: NA; V gene: TRBV9; clone size: NA; CDR3 protein: ASSVTSGANTGELF
J gene: TRBJ2-1; D gene: NA; V gene: TRBV5-4; clone size: once; CDR3 protein: ASSFGGASYNEQF
J gene: TRBJ2-5; D gene: NA; V gene: TRBV7-8; clone size: NA; CDR3 protein: ASSRETQY
J gene: TRBJ1-4; D gene: TRBD1; V gene: TRBV5-1; clone size: NA; CDR3 protein: ASSFGTGAEKLF
J gene: TRBJ1-5; D gene: NA; V gene: TRBV7-8; clone size: NA; CDR3 protein: ASSLLDMAGQPQH
J gene: TRBJ1-1; D gene: NA; V gene: TRBV28; clone size: NA; CDR3 protein: ATSRAQPNTEAF
J gene: TRBJ1-5; D gene: NA; V gene: TRBV28; clone size: NA; CDR3 protein: ASSPPLGQPQH
J gene: TRBJ2-7; D gene: TRBD1; V gene: TRBV29-1; clone size: NA; CDR3 protein: SARGQGVDEQY
J gene: TRBJ2-7; D gene: TRBD2; V gene: TRBV11-2; clone size: NA; CDR3 protein: ASSLELAAGANEQY
J gene: TRBJ1-2; D gene: NA; V gene: TRBV18; clone size: once; CDR3 protein: ASSPGQFNT
J gene: TRBJ2-5; D gene: NA; V gene: TRBV15; clone size: NA; CDR3 protein: ATSQKETQY
J gene: TRBJ1-1; D gene: TRBD1; V gene: TRBV6-5; clone size: NA; CDR3 protein: ASRPDRARAAF
J gene: TRBJ2-2; D gene: NA; V gene: TRBV7-7; clone size: NA; CDR3 protein: ASSTGVFTGELF
J gene: TRBJ2-5; D gene: TRBD2; V gene: TRBV10-1; clone size: NA; CDR3 protein: ASSESGGGAQY
J gene: TRBJ2-5; D gene: TRBD2; V gene: TRBV28; clone size: NA; CDR3 protein: ASSSGGGGVQETQY
J gene: TRBJ2-7; D gene: NA; V gene: TRBV6-5; clone size: NA; CDR3 protein: ASSYAGGTSYEQY
J gene: TRBJ2-5; D gene: TRBD1; V gene: TRBV9; clone size: once; CDR3 protein: ASSVGRPTGGETQY
J gene: TRBJ2-7; D gene: NA; V gene: TRBV21-1; clone size: NA; CDR3 protein: ASSNLTVSGIHYEQY